The text below deals with one T cell receptor beta chain. The antigen is undetermined. The sample originates from a study of beta chain features in type 1 diabetes. Whole-study results and caveats: Over-representation of high TCR-expressing cells was a possible consequence of cDNA sequencing. PCR might favor shorter templates, but any such skew would affect patients and controls equally. Naive, central memory and Treg TCRB repertoires appeared more alike in patients than in healthy donors.

TCRB transcripts that were expressed got sequenced, as all of the isolated RNA had been reverse transcribed. Some clones are missing from TCRdb's copy, which holds only in-frame ones; the method was immunoSEQ multiplex PCR. The sample lists about 360,000 clones; 10% to 15% were seen once. CDR3 size: 12 residues. CDR1 and CDR2 from the germline V gene are GTSNPN and SVGIG (reference sequence). V lost 4 bases and J 6 bases, leaving 11 bases between the germline ends. This sequence originates from a man between 18 and 35 years old in good health. The V call is TRBV30, the J call TRBJ2-3; D ambiguous. Sequencing was performed on naive CD4+ T cells from blood. CDR3 protein: CAWTRVRDTQYF. In DNA, the CDR3 is TGTGCCTGGACACGGGTAAGGGATACGCAGTATTTT.